Included here is one T cell receptor beta chain sequence, with context. Its target is not known. This sample is part of a study of cytomegalovirus exposure and HLA in healthy donors. Whole-study results and caveats: Per a prior analysis, the majority of TCR beta V segments were productive roughly 87% or roughly 30% of the time.

The PCR contained 60 Vbeta and 13 Jbeta primers. Measured with immunoSEQ multiplex PCR; TCRdb has only the in-frame clones, and not every one. The sample holds under 150,000 clones, 80% to 90% seen once. The germline gives CDR1 MNHNY, CDR2 SVGAGI (reference sequence). The CDR3 loop spans 14 amino acids. With 5 bases removed from V and 11 bases from J, the gap between germline ends came to 16 bases. Healthy bone marrow donors supplied every sample. The sample comprised PBMCs. The V and J genes are TRBV6-6 and TRBJ1-6; TRBD1 is a possible D gene (5 bases). The receptor's source is a man aged 50 to 59 in good health and CMV-seronegative. The CDR3 sequence: CASSDARQSPPLHF. The DNA for the CDR3 is TGTGCCAGCAGTGACGCTCGACAGTCCCCACCCCTCCACTTT.